The 30 T cell receptor beta chains below all came from one sample that was sequenced in a study of cytotoxic CD8 clonotypes in ibrutinib-treated CLL. Some clones are missing from TCRdb's copy, which holds only in-frame ones; the method was immunoSEQ multiplex PCR. The table has under 150,000 clones, approximately 90% seen once. This material consisted of PBMCs, taken after 12 months of ibrutinib treatment. These receptors all stem from a human donor with chronic lymphocytic leukemia.

This chain links TRBV4-1 with TRBJ2-7; TRBD1 might be the D (6 bases). V gave up 8 bases and J gave up 7 bases, with 27 bases separating them. Per the germline V gene, CDR1 is MGHRA and CDR2 is YSYEKL. The CDR3 runs 16 residues. CDR3 DNA: TGCGCCAGCCGTCTTCACCGACAGGTTCCTCGTCTGGAGCAGTACTTC. Amino acid sequence: CASRLHRQVPRLEQYF.

The chain carries TRBV6-6 and TRBJ2-2, with 12 positions matching TRBD2. The CDR3 has 16 residues. Trimming at V came to 5 bases and at J to 4 bases, leaving 5 bases not matched to a gene. Germline V gene data show CDR1 as MNHNY and CDR2 as SVGAGI (reference sequence). The CDR3 sequence: CASSKTSGRTTGELFF. In DNA form, the CDR3 reads TGTGCCAGCAGTAAAACTAGCGGGAGGACCACCGGGGAGCTGTTTTTT.

The chain links TRBV19 to TRBJ2-3, with TRBD2 matching 9 bases. Germline V gene sequence: CDR1 LNHDA, CDR2 SQIVND (reference sequence). Trimming at V came to 9 bases and at J to 0 bases, leaving 7 bases not matched to a gene. CDR3 size: 15 residues. CDR3 nucleotide sequence: TGTGCCAGCGCGAGACTAGCGGCTAGCACAGATACGCAGTATTTT. Protein product: CASARLAASTDTQYF.

This chain connects TRBV9 to TRBJ2-7; 10 bases are a match to TRBD1. Germline CDR1 reads SGDLS; CDR2 reads YYNGEE. J gave up 6 bases and V 7 bases, and 7 bases lay outside the gene matches. The CDR3 is 13 residues long. CDR3 residues: CASGRDRGSEQYF. The CDR3 DNA follows: TGTGCCAGCGGCCGGGACAGGGGTTCCGAGCAGTACTTC.

This clone occurred once. The CDR3 DNA sequence: TGTGCCAGCAGTGATCAGGGGAGGGGGCACACAGATACGCAGTATTTT. Translation: CASSDQGRGHTDTQYF. This sequence joins TRBV25-1 and TRBJ2-3; D is possibly TRBD1 or TRBD2 (7 bases each). Germline CDR1 MGHDK, CDR2 SYGVNS. V dropped 3 bases and J dropped 2 bases, with 15 bases sitting between them. CDR3 length: 16 amino acids.

The gene calls are TRBV6-5 and TRBJ2-7; D is perhaps TRBD2 (6 bases). The germline V gene has CDR1 MNHEY and CDR2 SVGAGI. The CDR3 is 14 residues long. Trimming cost V 4 bases and J 4 bases, with 14 bases left between them. CDR3 in amino acids: CASSSGRSAYEQYF. The CDR3 DNA sequence: TGTGCCAGCAGTTCGGGGAGGTCCGCGTACGAGCAGTACTTC.

This clone was seen only a few times. The J gene is TRBJ2-2, the V gene TRBV9; 9 bases are a match to TRBD2. In germline, CDR1 is SGDLS, CDR2 YYNGEE. V was clipped by 10 bases and J by 3 bases; unmatched bases: 4. The CDR3 length is 13 residues. DNA of the CDR3: TGTGCCTGTAGCGGGAGTTACACCGGGGAGCTGTTTTTT. This translates into CACSGSYTGELFF. The whole variable domain, filled in from reference TRBV9 and TRBJ2-2, reads DSGVTQTPKHLITATGQRVTLRCSPRSGDLSVYWYQQSLDQGLQFLIQYYNGEERAKGNILERFSAQQFPDLHSELNLSSLELGDSALYFCACSGSYTGELFFGEGSRLTVL.

This rearrangement joins TRBV19 to TRBJ1-3, with D perhaps TRBD1 (5 bases). This CDR3 has 17 amino acids. Between the trimmed V and J ends, which lost 6 bases and 0 bases, there was a span of 18 bases. Looked up from germline, CDR1 is LNHDA and CDR2 is SQIVND (reference sequence). The CDR3 is CASRDTATVASGNTIYF. CDR3 DNA sequence: TGTGCCAGTAGGGACACCGCCACCGTAGCCTCTGGAAACACCATATATTTT.

Note on this clone: An end of the junction does not agree with germline; a read error may underlie this. This chain links TRBV19 with TRBJ1-1; the D is unclear. The CDR3 has 12 residues. The germline V gene encodes CDR1 LNHDA and CDR2 SQIVND (reference sequence). CDR3 in DNA: TGTGCCAGTAGTATAGCAAACAGTGAAGCTTTCTTT. This sequence encodes CASSIANSEAFF.

The chain links TRBV5-1 to TRBJ2-3, with D possibly being TRBD2 (6 bases). The germline V gene has CDR1 SGHRS and CDR2 YFSETQ. Deletions cut 4 bases from V and 2 bases from J, with 17 bases between. The CDR3 sequence is 16 residues long. This CDR3 is CASSGDRPDYTDTQYF. As DNA, the CDR3 is TGCGCCAGCAGCGGCGACAGACCGGACTACACAGATACGCAGTATTTT.

V is TRBV7-3 and J is TRBJ2-7; no firm D call. Trimming removed 3 bases from V and 6 bases from J, with 9 bases in between. Looked up from germline, CDR1 is SGHTA and CDR2 is FQGTGA. This CDR3 comprises 12 residues. The CDR3 DNA reads as TGTGCCAGCAGCTTCCTCCTTCGCGAGCAGTACTTC. This encodes CASSFLLREQYF.

The genes are TRBV19 and TRBJ2-3, with D maybe TRBD1 (6 bases). CDR3 length: 15 amino acids. Trimming removed 5 bases at V and 2 bases at J, with 14 bases between. Per the germline V gene, CDR1 is LNHDA and CDR2 is SQIVND (reference sequence). The CDR3 DNA reads TGTGCCAGTAGTTTGGGGGCCACGGCCACAGATACGCAGTATTTT. Protein product: CASSLGATATDTQYF. Combining the CDR3 with reference TRBV19 and TRBJ2-3 gives the whole variable domain DGGITQSPKYLFRKEGQNVTLSCEQNLNHDAMYWYRQDPGQGLRLIYYSQIVNDFQKGDIAEGYSVSREKKESFPLTVTSAQKNPTAFYLCASSLGATATDTQYFGPGTRLTVL.

The rearrangement joins TRBV19 to TRBJ2-7; D possibly corresponds to TRBD1 (6 bases). Deletions cut 7 bases from V and 1 base from J, with 14 bases between. The CDR3 totals 14 residues. CDR1 LNHDA and CDR2 SQIVND come from the germline V gene (reference sequence). CDR3 coding DNA: TGTGCCAGTACCAGGACAGCCGTATCCTACGAGCAGTACTTC. As protein: CASTRTAVSYEQYF.

The chain recombines TRBV18 with TRBJ1-2; D unclear. The germline gives CDR1 KGHSH, CDR2 LQKENI. The germline V and J ends were trimmed by 3 bases and 4 bases, with 12 bases remaining between them. There are 14 residues in the CDR3. The CDR3 region is CASSPPTESYGYTF. Here the CDR3 DNA reads TGTGCCAGCTCACCCCCCACAGAGAGCTATGGCTACACCTTC.

This clone was seen at least ten times. The chain recombines TRBV7-9 with TRBJ2-2; 12 positions match TRBD2. After removal of 1 base from V and 4 bases from J, the junction contained 1 base not matched to a gene. The CDR3 is 16 amino acids. Per germline, CDR1 SEHNR and CDR2 FQNEAQ (reference sequence). CDR3 DNA: TGTGCCAGCAGCTTAGGGACTAGCGGGATCACCGGGGAGCTGTTTTTT. It yields the protein CASSLGTSGITGELFF.

The chain links TRBV5-1 to TRBJ2-3, with D unresolved. The germline gives CDR1 SGHRS, CDR2 YFSETQ. This CDR3 comprises 13 residues. The V end was cut by 7 bases, the J end by 2 bases, with 11 bases between. The CDR3 region has the DNA TGCGCCAGCCATCGGGCGCCCACAGATACGCAGTATTTT. It encodes CASHRAPTDTQYF.

The gene calls are TRBV5-4 and TRBJ2-7; D is ambiguous. The CDR3 sequence is 14 residues long. V was pared by 0 bases and J by 0 bases, with 7 bases between. Germline CDR1 SGHNT, CDR2 YYREEE (reference sequence). CDR3 sequence (DNA): TGTGCCAGCAGCTTGGAAGGCCTCTCCTACGAGCAGTACTTC. This gives the protein CASSLEGLSYEQYF.

This chain joins TRBV5-4 and TRBJ2-1; 10 nucleotides match TRBD1. CDR3 size: 18 residues. Germline CDR1 reads SGHNT; CDR2 reads YYREEE (reference sequence). The junction had 13 bases not matched to a gene; V was cut back by 2 bases and J by 5 bases. CDR3 bases: TGTGCCAGCAGCTTAGGGACAGGGGTGACGGGGCTCGACAATGAGCAGTTCTTC. The encoded protein is CASSLGTGVTGLDNEQFF.

V usage is TRBV11-2 and J usage is TRBJ2-5, with 15 bases that match TRBD2. CDR3 length: 17 residues. V trimming: 4 bases; J trimming: 5 bases; junction bases outside the gene matches: 8. Germline CDR1 and CDR2: SGHAT and FQNNGV. The CDR3: CASSSGLAGGGLETQYF. The CDR3 DNA reads as TGTGCCAGCAGCTCGGGACTAGCGGGGGGAGGTTTGGAGACCCAGTACTTC.

V gene TRBV27 combines with J gene TRBJ2-1, with no clear D. V shed 1 base and J shed 8 bases, with 12 bases lying between them. Germline CDR1 is MNHEY and CDR2 is SMNVEV (reference sequence). CDR3 size: 14 residues. The chain's CDR3 is CASSLFGPDDEQFF. DNA for the CDR3: TGTGCCAGCAGTTTATTCGGGCCCGACGATGAGCAGTTCTTC.

The CDR3 nucleotides are TGTGCCTGGGCGGGACTCTCTGGAAACACCATATATTTT. Its protein product is CAWAGLSGNTIYF. The gene calls are TRBV30 and TRBJ1-3; D is possibly TRBD1 (5 bases). The germline V gene has CDR1 GTSNPN and CDR2 SVGIG (reference sequence). V lost 5 bases, J lost 0 bases, and 8 bases lay in between. CDR3 size: 13 residues.

J is TRBJ1-2 and V is TRBV15, with D tentatively TRBD1 (6 bases). This CDR3 has 15 amino acids. Germline CDR1 and CDR2: LNHNV and YYDKDF (reference sequence). V lost 5 bases and J lost 6, with 19 bases in between. CDR3 bases: TGTGCCACCAGCCCAAGACTCCGGGACACACATGGCTACACCTTC. It encodes CATSPRLRDTHGYTF.

The chain uses TRBV7-9 and TRBJ2-7; weak D call: TRBD2 (6 bases). The V and J ends lost 5 bases and 2 bases respectively, with 19 bases between them. Germline-derived CDR1 and CDR2 are SEHNR and FQNEAQ (reference sequence). The length of the CDR3 is 16 residues. The CDR3 DNA follows: TGTGCCAGCAGCCCCCGGGCGGGGCAGGTCGCCTACGAGCAGTACTTC. Translated: CASSPRAGQVAYEQYF.

The chain is built from TRBV5-1 and TRBJ2-3; D may be TRBD2 (6 bases). Germline V lookup: CDR1 SGHRS, CDR2 YFSETQ. The CDR3 runs to 14 residues. Trimming cost V 4 bases and J 5 bases, with 14 bases left between them. The CDR3 protein is CASSIGLGGDTQYF. For the CDR3, the DNA is TGCGCCAGCAGCATAGGACTCGGGGGAGATACGCAGTATTTT.

The chain joins TRBV5-8 to TRBJ2-1, with 11 bases that match TRBD1. Germline V gene lookup returns CDR1 SGHTS and CDR2 YDEGEE. Germline trimming cut 3 bases from V and 3 bases from J; bases unmatched to any gene: 5. The length of the CDR3 is 16 residues. CDR3 DNA sequence: TGTGCCAGCAGCTATACCGGGACAGGGGGCTACAATGAGCAGTTCTTC. It yields the protein CASSYTGTGGYNEQFF. The full variable domain, rest sourced from reference TRBV5-8 and TRBJ2-1, is EAGVTQSPTHLIKTRGQQATLRCSPISGHTSVYWYQQALGLGLQFLLWYDEGEERNRGNFPPRFSGRQFPNYSSELNVNALELEDSALYLCASSYTGTGGYNEQFFGPGTRLTVL.

This clone was counted a single time. This chain links TRBV7-9 with TRBJ2-1, with 13 bases matching TRBD2. This CDR3 has 15 residues. The junction had 2 bases not matched to a gene; V was cut back by 5 bases and J by 4 bases. Germline V CDR1 and CDR2: SEHNR, FQNEAQ (reference sequence). CDR3 residues: CASSPGLAGYNEQFF. In nucleotides, the CDR3 is TGTGCCAGCAGCCCGGGACTAGCGGGATACAATGAGCAGTTCTTC. The variable domain in full, completed from reference TRBV7-9 and TRBJ2-1, reads DTGVSQNPRHKITKRGQNVTFRCDPISEHNRLYWYRQTLGQGPEFLTYFQNEAQLEKSRLLSDRFSAERPKGSFSTLEIQRTEQGDSAMYLCASSPGLAGYNEQFFGPGTRLTVL.

The J gene is TRBJ1-2, the V gene TRBV28; 9 bases agree with TRBD1. Per the germline V gene, CDR1 is MDHEN and CDR2 is SYDVKM. V lost 5 bases and J lost 5; bases outside the gene matches: 9. The CDR3 has 15 amino acids. CDR3 protein: CASSTLTGGGYGYTF. CDR3 DNA: TGTGCCAGCAGTACCCTGACAGGGGGTGGGTATGGCTACACCTTC.

This chain uses TRBV6-1 with TRBJ1-2, with 7 bases matching TRBD1. This CDR3 comprises 13 residues. V gave up 6 bases and J gave up 8 bases; unmatched junction bases: 9. Germline V gene data show CDR1 as MNHNS and CDR2 as SASEGT. The CDR3 coding sequence is TGTGCCAGCAGCTCCATCGGAGGGGGCGGCTACACCTTC. Amino acids: CASSSIGGGGYTF.

This chain links TRBV2 with TRBJ2-2, with TRBD2 identical over 8 bases. The length of the CDR3 is 15 residues. Per germline, CDR1 SNHLY and CDR2 FYNNEI. With V trimmed by 4 bases and J by 4 bases, 5 bases remained unmatched. This chain's CDR3 is CASSAGLAGTGELFF. DNA of the CDR3: TGTGCCAGCAGTGCTGGACTAGCAGGCACCGGGGAGCTGTTTTTT.

This clone was seen just once. One junction end does not reproduce the germline sequence, and a read error may be involved. The DNA of the CDR3 is TGTGCTAGCAGCATGCAGGCTACCTACGAGCAGTACTTC. This gives the protein CASSMQATYEQYF. This sequence joins TRBV7-7 and TRBJ2-7; D is undetermined. Germline assignment: CDR1 SSHAT and CDR2 FNYEAQ (reference sequence). The CDR3 loop spans 13 amino acids.